This T cell receptor beta chain was recorded in a study of blood T cell repertoires in COVID-19. As for the study in general: Samples came from the United States, Italy and Spain, spanning acute and convalescent COVID-19. PBMCs, B-cell-depleted T cells, or T cells provided the cDNA or gDNA that made up the material.

Original processing notes: Reference gene primer amplification gave estimated nucleated cell counts. Here immunoSEQ multiplex PCR was the method, and the copy in TCRdb shows in-frame clones only, minus some. The DNA gave D and trimming, while V, J and clone size come from that table. The data contain about 160,000 clones, 70% to 90% of them singletons. The CDR3 runs to 16 residues. V was clipped by 5 bases and J by 1 base; unmatched bases: 10. Germline assignment: CDR1 SEHNR and CDR2 FQNEAQ (reference sequence). The V and J genes are TRBV7-9 and TRBJ1-1; TRBD1 aligns across 7 bases. The receptor's source is a man aged 60 to 75 with acute or convalescent COVID-19. The sequenced sample consisted of peripheral blood. DNA for the CDR3: TGTGCCAGCAGCCCAATCAGGGCAGGGGGGAACACTGAAGCTTTCTTT. Protein: CASSPIRAGGNTEAFF.